The next 29 T cell receptor beta chains were all read from a single sample in a study of cytomegalovirus exposure and HLA in healthy donors listed by TCRdb under 2017. The library was made by the immunoSEQ multiplex PCR assay. A mixture of 60 forward primers for TCR Vbeta segments and 13 reverse primers for TCR Jbeta segments was used in the multiplex PCR. TCRdb re-hosts the immuneACCESS table, in-frame sequences only. Its copies lack some clones; in the studies checked, an unresolved V gene accounts for under half of them, and the cause for the rest is not known. Counted in this sample were roughly 160,000 clones; about 75% of them appeared once. The ten largest account for around 7.7% of the sample. Sequencing used PBMCs. The receptors were sampled from a middle-aged woman in good health and CMV-seropositive.

The chain links TRBV2 to TRBJ1-4, with D possibly being TRBD1 (5 bases). The CDR3 spans 13 residues. V was trimmed by 6 bases and J by 5 bases, leaving 10 bases between them. Germline V gene sequence: CDR1 SNHLY, CDR2 FYNNEI. The CDR3 loop is CASRSGGNEKLFF. Written as DNA, the CDR3 is TGTGCCAGCAGATCCGGGGGGAATGAAAAACTGTTTTTT.

The CDR3 DNA reads TGCGCCAGCAGTGAGCCCCGACAGGGATCGACGTACAATGAGCAGTTCTTC. Protein product: CASSEPRQGSTYNEQFF. J is TRBJ2-1 and V is TRBV10-1; 7 bases line up with TRBD1. Germline loops: CDR1 WNHNN, CDR2 SYGVQD (reference sequence). Germline trimming cut 2 bases from V and 4 bases from J; bases unmatched to any gene: 11. The CDR3 consists of 17 residues.

J is TRBJ2-7 and V is TRBV7-9, with D hard to call. CDR1 and CDR2 from the germline V gene are SEHNR and FQNEAQ (reference sequence). CDR3 size: 13 residues. The V end was cut by 3 bases, the J end by 2 bases, with 8 bases between. The CDR3 here is CASSLAFPYEQYF. CDR3 DNA: TGTGCCAGCAGCTTGGCCTTTCCCTACGAGCAGTACTTC.

Of note for this clone: The sample has other DNA sequences that encode this CDR3 too. The chain is built from TRBV5-1 and TRBJ2-2; tentatively, D is TRBD1 (5 bases). Germline lookup yields CDR1 SGHRS and CDR2 YFSETQ. This CDR3 is 14 amino acids long. V lost 0 bases and J lost 4, with 7 bases in between. The chain's CDR3 is CASSLARGTGELFF. CDR3 in DNA: TGCGCCAGCAGCTTGGCTAGGGGCACCGGGGAGCTGTTTTTT.

The chain recombines TRBV28 with TRBJ1-1; D possibly corresponds to TRBD1 (6 bases). Germline CDR1 is MDHEN and CDR2 is SYDVKM. Between the trimmed V and J ends, which lost 6 bases and 2 bases, there was a span of 13 bases. This CDR3 spans 14 amino acids. Written as DNA, the CDR3 is TGTGCCAGCAGGTCCTCAGGGGTTAACACTGAAGCTTTCTTT. It yields the protein CASRSSGVNTEAFF.

The CDR3 region is CAVRPGLAGTDTQYF. The CDR3 coding sequence is TGCGCCGTGCGGCCGGGACTAGCGGGCACAGATACGCAGTATTTT. The rearrangement uses TRBV10-2 and TRBJ2-3, with 11 bases identical to TRBD2. Germline V gene sequence: CDR1 WSHSY, CDR2 SAAADI. J was trimmed by 1 base and V by 11 bases; bases with no gene match: 8. This CDR3 is built from 15 residues.

The rearrangement joins TRBV7-2 to TRBJ2-7; D remains ambiguous. The V end was cut by 2 bases, the J end by 4 bases, with 6 bases between. The length of the CDR3 is 12 residues. The germline V gene encodes CDR1 SGHTA and CDR2 FQGNSA. In DNA form, the CDR3 reads TGTGCCAGCAGCTTACTCGAGTACGAGCAGTACTTC. As protein: CASSLLEYEQYF.

The chain recombines TRBV4-3 with TRBJ1-1, with D hard to call. Trimming cost V 0 bases and J 2 bases, with 7 bases left between them. The CDR3 runs to 14 residues. The germline gives CDR1 LGHNA, CDR2 YSLEER. CDR3 region: CASSQEGRNTEAFF. The CDR3 bases are TGCGCCAGCAGCCAAGAGGGCCGAAACACTGAAGCTTTCTTT.

This clone was recorded once. The chain links TRBV11-2 to TRBJ2-7; D might be TRBD1 (7 bases). CDR1 and CDR2 (germline): SGHAT, FQNNGV. V lost 1 base, J lost 2 bases, and 12 bases lay in between. CDR3 length: 15 amino acids. The CDR3 bases are TGTGCCAGCAGCTTAGCCAGGGGGGTTCCCTACGAGCAGTACTTC. Its protein product is CASSLARGVPYEQYF.

V gene TRBV29-1 combines with J gene TRBJ1-3; D remains unclear. Per germline, CDR1 SQVTM and CDR2 ANQGSEA. The CDR3 runs 13 residues. The V gene lost 3 bases and the J gene lost 2 bases, with 8 bases spanning the gap. The CDR3 protein is CSVEAEAGNTIYF. CDR3 in DNA: TGCAGCGTTGAGGCCGAAGCTGGAAACACCATATATTTT.

This clone came up once. This chain connects TRBV5-1 to TRBJ1-1; no definite D call. The CDR3 loop spans 14 amino acids. Between the trimmed V and J ends, which lost 1 base and 4 bases, there was a span of 11 bases. In germline, CDR1 is SGHRS, CDR2 YFSETQ. The CDR3, as DNA: TGCGCCAGCAGCTTGAACCTCGGGGTCACTGAAGCTTTCTTT. This translates into CASSLNLGVTEAFF. Filled out from reference TRBV5-1 and TRBJ1-1, the complete variable domain reads KAGVTQTPRYLIKTRGQQVTLSCSPISGHRSVSWYQQTPGQGLQFLFEYFSETQRNKGNFPGRFSGRQFSNSRSEMNVSTLELGDSALYLCASSLNLGVTEAFFGQGTRLTVV.

V and J are TRBV28 and TRBJ2-5; weak D call: TRBD1 (6 bases). The last part of the DNA fits TRBJ2-7 better; the J call may be wrong. Germline CDR1 is MDHEN and CDR2 is SYDVKM. The CDR3 spans 13 residues. Here the CDR3 reads CATSLGGPYEQYF. The CDR3 DNA sequence: TGTGCCACCTCCTTAGGGGGACCCTACGAGCAGTACTTC.

The chain couples TRBV6-1 to TRBJ1-1; D uncertain. The CDR3 covers 13 residues. The V end lost 4 bases, the J end lost 1 base, and 7 bases lay between the germline ends. Germline V gene data show CDR1 as MNHNS and CDR2 as SASEGT. The CDR3 here is CASSVRKNTEAFF. The CDR3 bases are TGTGCCAGCAGTGTCAGAAAGAACACTGAAGCTTTCTTT.

V and J are TRBV10-2 and TRBJ2-1, with a weak D call TRBD2 (6 bases). V shed 6 bases and J shed 1 base, with 7 bases lying between them. Germline CDR1 reads WSHSY; CDR2 reads SAAADI. The length of the CDR3 is 13 residues. CDR3 protein: CASRGGSYNEQFF. CDR3 nucleotide sequence: TGCGCCAGCAGGGGGGGTTCCTACAATGAGCAGTTCTTC.

This clone was observed a few times. DNA for the CDR3: TGTGCCAGCAGTCCGTTGACAGGGTCCACAGATACGCAGTATTTT. Translating gives CASSPLTGSTDTQYF. The J gene is TRBJ2-3, the V gene TRBV2; 7 positions agree with TRBD1. The CDR3 has 15 amino acids. The germline gives CDR1 SNHLY, CDR2 FYNNEI. J lost 2 bases, V lost 5 bases, and 7 bases had no gene match.

V and J are TRBV19 and TRBJ2-4; D is unresolved. This CDR3 has 13 residues. Trimming took off 3 bases at V and 8 bases at J, with 11 bases between the two ends. Germline lookup yields CDR1 LNHDA and CDR2 SQIVND (reference sequence). The DNA for the CDR3 is TGTGCCAGTAGTATTCGCCGCGGAGACATTCAGTACTTC. This encodes CASSIRRGDIQYF.

This chain links TRBV7-8 with TRBJ1-2, with 11 bases lining up with TRBD1. Germline assignment: CDR1 SGHVS and CDR2 FQNEAQ. This CDR3 spans 15 amino acids. The V gene end was trimmed by 5 bases and the J gene end by 4 bases; junction bases not matched to a gene: 6. The DNA for the CDR3 is TGTGCCAGCAGCGAAAGGGACAGGGGGGTCTATGGCTACACCTTC. It codes for CASSERDRGVYGYTF.

The chain is built from TRBV6-5 and TRBJ1-2; possible D gene TRBD1, 6 bases. Germline V gives CDR1 MNHEY, CDR2 SVGAGI. Trimming removed 4 bases from V and 10 bases from J, with 25 bases in between. This CDR3 is 16 amino acids long. The CDR3 DNA reads TGTGCCAGCAGTTCCACAGGGTGGGGCCCCGGATTGTTCTACACCTTC. It yields the protein CASSSTGWGPGLFYTF.

This sequence joins TRBV5-5 and TRBJ2-3; TRBD1 matches 9 bases. CDR1 SGHKS and CDR2 YYEKEE come from the germline V gene (reference sequence). Trimming cost V 2 bases and J 5 bases; bases outside gene matches: 12. CDR3 size: 17 residues. The CDR3 DNA sequence: TGTGCCAGCAGCTTAGGGTTTTTTGGGACAGGGCAAGATACGCAGTATTTT. It codes for CASSLGFFGTGQDTQYF.

This clone came up a few times. V is TRBV10-1 and J is TRBJ2-1, with TRBD2 identical over 9 bases. Germline V lookup: CDR1 WNHNN, CDR2 SYGVQD (reference sequence). The CDR3 sequence is 14 residues long. V was pared by 5 bases and J by 7 bases, with 6 bases of the junction left unmatched. Written as DNA, the CDR3 is TGCGCCAGCAGTCGGACTAGCGAGGGGAATGAGCAGTTCTTC. Its translation: CASSRTSEGNEQFF.

This clone was observed a handful of times. V usage is TRBV5-6 and J usage is TRBJ2-3; D gene ambiguous. Germline loops: CDR1 SGHDT, CDR2 YYEEEE. The V gene lost 0 bases and the J gene lost 0 bases, with 5 bases spanning the gap. The CDR3 has 14 residues. CDR3 in amino acids: CASSLDSSTDTQYF. The CDR3 nucleotides read TGTGCCAGCAGCTTGGACAGTAGCACAGATACGCAGTATTTT.

Only a few counts were recorded for this clone. The V gene is TRBV6-5, the J gene TRBJ1-1, with D unclear. This CDR3 has 13 residues. V dropped 4 bases and J dropped 2 bases, with 8 bases sitting between them. Germline CDR1 MNHEY, CDR2 SVGAGI. The CDR3 spells CASSFQLNTEAFF. The DNA of the CDR3 is TGTGCCAGCAGTTTCCAGTTAAACACTGAAGCTTTCTTT.

The chain is built from TRBV19 and TRBJ1-5; no reliable D call. The V end was cut by 3 bases, the J end by 4 bases, with 10 bases between. The CDR3 length is 14 residues. Germline V gene sequence: CDR1 LNHDA, CDR2 SQIVND (reference sequence). CDR3 nucleotides: TGTGCCAGTAGTATCCAGAGAGGGAATCAGCCCCAGCATTTT. It yields the protein CASSIQRGNQPQHF.

This chain connects TRBV27 to TRBJ2-1, with D unclear. V lost 4 bases to trimming and J lost 2 bases, with 15 bases between them. Germline values: CDR1 MNHEY, CDR2 SMNVEV (reference sequence). The length of the CDR3 is 16 residues. The CDR3 protein is CASSSPLVATYNEQFF. For the CDR3, the DNA is TGTGCCAGCAGTTCCCCCTTAGTTGCCACCTACAATGAGCAGTTCTTC.

The chain combines TRBV11-3 with TRBJ2-3; weak D call: TRBD2 (5 bases). The CDR3 is 15 amino acids. With 0 bases removed from V and 0 bases from J, the gap between germline ends came to 7 bases. Looked up from germline, CDR1 is SGHNT and CDR2 is YENEEA. The CDR3 loop reads CASSLEAVSTDTQYF. The CDR3 DNA is TGTGCCAGCAGCTTAGAAGCGGTTAGCACAGATACGCAGTATTTT.

This clone was observed a few times. V and J are TRBV28 and TRBJ2-7; 8 bases are shared with TRBD2. Per germline, CDR1 MDHEN and CDR2 SYDVKM. The CDR3 sequence is 14 residues long. After removal of 6 bases from V and 2 bases from J, the junction contained 6 bases not matched to a gene. CDR3 residues: CASREAGDPYEQYF. CDR3 nucleotides: TGTGCCAGCAGGGAAGCGGGAGACCCCTACGAGCAGTACTTC.

This chain connects TRBV11-3 to TRBJ2-1, with TRBD2 matching over 10 bases. The CDR3 has 15 residues. V lost 4 bases to trimming and J lost 3 bases; unmatched junction nucleotides: 3. Germline CDR1 is SGHNT and CDR2 is YENEEA. CDR3 coding DNA: TGTGCCAGCAGCTCCGGACTAGCGGACTACAATGAGCAGTTCTTC. Its translation: CASSSGLADYNEQFF.

The chain joins TRBV6-4 to TRBJ2-3, with 8 bases aligning to TRBD1. J was trimmed by 6 bases and V by 6 bases; bases with no gene match: 11. The CDR3 spans 15 residues. Germline V gene lookup returns CDR1 MRHNA and CDR2 SNTAGT. CDR3 bases: TGTGCCAGCAGCGTCGGGACAGGCGAGTGGGATACGCAGTATTTT. This gives the protein CASSVGTGEWDTQYF.

The chain links TRBV7-2 to TRBJ1-3, with D unclear. This CDR3 has 16 amino acids. The germline gives CDR1 SGHTA, CDR2 FQGNSA. V was cut by 5 bases and J by 4 bases, with 18 bases left in between. CDR3 DNA sequence: TGTGCCAGCAGCACCGGTCGGGGAGGGTCCGGAAACACCATATATTTT. It specifies CASSTGRGGSGNTIYF.